A selection of T cell receptor beta chains follows, all from one sample in a study of blood T cell repertoires in COVID-19. Method: immunoSEQ multiplex PCR; TCRdb's copy keeps in-frame clones and lacks some. The repertoire has approximately 190,000 clones, about 80% of them found once; the top ten carry 7.8%. The sample comprised peripheral blood. These receptors all come from a woman aged 60-75 years with COVID-19, enrolled during active disease. The conserved cysteine and the conserved F or W are not part of the CDR3 here. A D gene is named only where the DNA matches it firmly.

V gene,D gene,J gene,CDR3 protein
TRBV7-8,-,TRBJ2-7,ASSNRDFLYEQY
TRBV28,-,TRBJ1-2,ASSPFIYGYT
TRBV6-5,TRBD1,TRBJ1-1,ASLKTGVYTEAF
TRBV2,TRBD1,TRBJ2-3,ASSPSTGGTDTQY
TRBV5-6,TRBD1,TRBJ1-1,ASSLVDRGDTEAF
TRBV11-2,TRBD1,TRBJ1-2,ASSLGGTGVNYGYT
TRBV7-9,TRBD1,TRBJ1-5,ASSLAGGANQPQH
TRBV3-1/TRBV3-2,TRBD1,TRBJ1-2,ASTPGQSNYGYT
TRBV5-5,-,TRBJ2-2,ASSFRQGGTGELF
TRBV28,-,TRBJ1-2,ASSPGGLQNTYGYT
TRBV18,TRBD1,TRBJ2-7,ASSRTGPHYEQY
TRBV24-1,-,TRBJ1-1,ATRADPGSGTEAF
TRBV5-6,TRBD1,TRBJ1-2,ASSLVRAGGDGYT
TRBV5-4,-,TRBJ2-1,ASSYESYNEQF
TRBV11-2,TRBD2,TRBJ2-7,ASSLGLAGYEQY
TRBV5-1,-,TRBJ1-4,ASSLGQSSTNEKLF
TRBV6-5,-,TRBJ2-3,ASSYGGGIETDTQY
TRBV28,-,TRBJ1-5,ASSSKSGAFGNQPQH
TRBV7-9,TRBD1,TRBJ1-2,ASSSTGSTNNGYT
TRBV29-1,TRBD1,TRBJ1-2,SVSTGLYGYT
TRBV10-3,-,TRBJ2-1,AISESDTYNEQF
TRBV4-3,-,TRBJ1-1,ASSQVAIGTLEAF
TRBV6-5,-,TRBJ1-2,ATRGFGVSGGYT